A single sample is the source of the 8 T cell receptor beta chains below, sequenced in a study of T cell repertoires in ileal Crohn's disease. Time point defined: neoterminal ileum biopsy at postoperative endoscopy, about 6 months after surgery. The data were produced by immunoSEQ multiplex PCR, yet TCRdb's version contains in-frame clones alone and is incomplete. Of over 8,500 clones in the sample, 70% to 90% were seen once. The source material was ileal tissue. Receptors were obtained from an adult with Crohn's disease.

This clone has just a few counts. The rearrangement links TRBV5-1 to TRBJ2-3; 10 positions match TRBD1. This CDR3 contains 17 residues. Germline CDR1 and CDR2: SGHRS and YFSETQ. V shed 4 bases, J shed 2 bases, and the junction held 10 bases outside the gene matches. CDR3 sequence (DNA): TGCGCCAGCAGCCCCCGGACAGGGGGGCTTCTCACAGATACGCAGTATTTT. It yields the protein CASSPRTGGLLTDTQYF.

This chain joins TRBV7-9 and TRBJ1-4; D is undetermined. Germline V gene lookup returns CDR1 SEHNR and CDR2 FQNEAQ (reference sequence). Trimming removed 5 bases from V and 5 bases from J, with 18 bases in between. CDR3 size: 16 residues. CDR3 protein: CASSPPQATENEKLFF. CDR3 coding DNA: TGTGCCAGCAGCCCCCCCCAGGCGACGGAAAATGAAAAACTGTTTTTT.

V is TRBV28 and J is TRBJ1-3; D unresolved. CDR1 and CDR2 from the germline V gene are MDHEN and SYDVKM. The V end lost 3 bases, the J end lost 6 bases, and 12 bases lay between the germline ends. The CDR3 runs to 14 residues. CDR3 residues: CASSFPTRENTIYF. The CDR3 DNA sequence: TGTGCCAGCAGTTTCCCCACCCGGGAAAACACCATATATTTT.

CDR3 bases: TGTGCCAGCAGCCCGTCGCAGGGGTTGGACACTGAAGCTTTCTTT. It encodes CASSPSQGLDTEAFF. This rearrangement joins TRBV11-1 to TRBJ1-1; TRBD1 might be the D (6 bases). This CDR3 is 15 amino acids long. The germline V and J ends were trimmed by 5 bases and 3 bases, with 16 bases remaining between them. From germline, CDR1 is SGHAT and CDR2 FQDESV (reference sequence).

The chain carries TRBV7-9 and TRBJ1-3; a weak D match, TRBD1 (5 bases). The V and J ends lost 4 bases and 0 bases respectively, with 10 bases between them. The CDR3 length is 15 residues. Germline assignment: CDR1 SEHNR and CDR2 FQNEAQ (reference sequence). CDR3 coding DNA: TGTGCCAGCAGCTCTCAGGGATCCTCTGGAAACACCATATATTTT. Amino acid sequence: CASSSQGSSGNTIYF.

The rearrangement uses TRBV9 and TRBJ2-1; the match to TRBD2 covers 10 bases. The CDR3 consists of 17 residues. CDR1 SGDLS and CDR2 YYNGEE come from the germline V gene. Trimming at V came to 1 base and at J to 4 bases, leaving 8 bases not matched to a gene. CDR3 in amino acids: CASSVNGELAGYNEQFF. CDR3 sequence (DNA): TGTGCCAGCAGCGTAAACGGAGAACTAGCGGGATACAATGAGCAGTTCTTC.

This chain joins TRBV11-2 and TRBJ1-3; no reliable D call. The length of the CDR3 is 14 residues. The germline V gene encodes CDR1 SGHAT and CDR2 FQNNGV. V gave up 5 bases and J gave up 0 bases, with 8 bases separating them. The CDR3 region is CASSPQISGNTIYF. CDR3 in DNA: TGTGCCAGCAGCCCCCAGATCTCTGGAAACACCATATATTTT.

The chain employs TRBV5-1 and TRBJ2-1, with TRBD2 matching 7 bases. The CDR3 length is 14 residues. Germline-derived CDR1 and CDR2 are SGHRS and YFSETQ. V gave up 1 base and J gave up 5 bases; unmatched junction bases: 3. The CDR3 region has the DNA TGCGCCAGCAGCTTGTCGGGAGGCGACAATGAGCAGTTCTTC. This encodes CASSLSGGDNEQFF.